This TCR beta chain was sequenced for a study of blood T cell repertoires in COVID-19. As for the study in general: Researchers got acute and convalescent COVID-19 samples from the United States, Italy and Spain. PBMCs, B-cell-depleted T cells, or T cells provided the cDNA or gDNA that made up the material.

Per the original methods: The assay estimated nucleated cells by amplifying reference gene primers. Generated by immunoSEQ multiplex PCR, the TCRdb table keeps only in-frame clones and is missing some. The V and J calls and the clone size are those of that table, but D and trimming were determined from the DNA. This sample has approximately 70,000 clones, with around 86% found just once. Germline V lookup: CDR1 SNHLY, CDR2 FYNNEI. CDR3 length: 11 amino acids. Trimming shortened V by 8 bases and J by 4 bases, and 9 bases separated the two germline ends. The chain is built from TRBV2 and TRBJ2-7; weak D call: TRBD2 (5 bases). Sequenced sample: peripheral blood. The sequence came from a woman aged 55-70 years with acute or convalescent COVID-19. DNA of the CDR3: TGTGCCAGCGGGAGTCTATACGAGCAGTACTTC. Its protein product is CASGSLYEQYF.